This is a list of T cell receptor beta chains from one sample in a study of cytomegalovirus exposure and HLA in healthy donors. Only in-frame clones appear in the TCRdb table, and some are missing; sequencing was by immunoSEQ multiplex PCR. The sample totals 75,000 to 95,000 clones; its top ten clones hold approximately 4.2%. Specimen: PBMCs. Source of these receptors: a young man in good health and CMV-seronegative. The CDR3 runs from the conserved cysteine through the conserved F or W. D genes are given only for firm matches.

v_gene: TRBV2; j_gene: TRBJ2-7; d_gene: TRBD2; CDR3nt: TGTGCCAGCAGGGGCACTAGCGTGCAGTACTTC; CDR3aa: CASRGTSVQYF
v_gene: TRBV11-3; j_gene: TRBJ2-7; d_gene: TRBD2; CDR3nt: TGTGCCAGCAGCTTAGGTCGGACTAGCAGCGAGCAGTACTTC; CDR3aa: CASSLGRTSSEQYF
v_gene: TRBV19; j_gene: TRBJ2-2; d_gene: NA; CDR3nt: TGTGCCAGTAGTACCCCGCAGGGCGACGGGGAGCTGTTTTTT; CDR3aa: CASSTPQGDGELFF
v_gene: TRBV6-5; j_gene: TRBJ1-1; d_gene: TRBD1; CDR3nt: TGTGCCAGCAGGTACGACAGGGGTGGCACTGAAGCTTTCTTT; CDR3aa: CASRYDRGGTEAFF
v_gene: TRBV6-5; j_gene: TRBJ1-2; d_gene: TRBD1; CDR3nt: TGTGCCAGCAGCTCCGGACAGGGTGGTGGCTACACCTTC; CDR3aa: CASSSGQGGGYTF
v_gene: TRBV19; j_gene: TRBJ1-5; d_gene: TRBD1; CDR3nt: TGTGCCAGTAGCCCGGACAGGAGCAATCAGCCCCAGCATTTT; CDR3aa: CASSPDRSNQPQHF
v_gene: TRBV7-9; j_gene: TRBJ1-2; d_gene: NA; CDR3nt: TGTGCCAGCAGCTTAGATCAGGGGACTAACTATGGCTACACCTTC; CDR3aa: CASSLDQGTNYGYTF
v_gene: TRBV7-3; j_gene: TRBJ2-7; d_gene: NA; CDR3nt: TGTGCCAGCAGCTTAGGGGCAGGGGTGGGCGAGCAGTACTTC; CDR3aa: CASSLGAGVGEQYF
v_gene: TRBV10-2; j_gene: TRBJ1-6; d_gene: NA; CDR3nt: TGCGCCAGTACGGGACAACTGAATTCACCCCTCCACTTT; CDR3aa: CASTGQLNSPLHF
v_gene: TRBV5-4; j_gene: TRBJ2-1; d_gene: TRBD2; CDR3nt: TGTGCCAGCAGCTTGAAACAGCGGGGGGGAAATGAGCAGTTCTTC; CDR3aa: CASSLKQRGGNEQFF